This T cell receptor (beta chain) came from a study of cytomegalovirus exposure and HLA in healthy donors. Whole-study findings and limits: Accurate predictions that matched the HLA-A and HLA-B alleles of most subjects were reportedly made from TCR beta sequences. TRBV6-2, TRBV6-3 and some other V segments were excluded as indistinguishable. Near-uniform donor sequencing depth was presumed by presence/absence analyses.

Both 60 Vbeta primers and 13 Jbeta primers went into the PCR. Produced via immunoSEQ multiplex PCR; TCRdb's table is partial and in-frame only. The data show 80,000 to 95,000 clones, around 79% seen once. A word on this clone: Its antigen remains unknown.

Trimming cost V 1 base and J 3 bases; bases outside gene matches: 6. This CDR3 comprises 16 residues. Germline V gene lookup returns CDR1 MNHNS and CDR2 SASEGT. The chain joins TRBV6-1 to TRBJ2-7; 10 bases agree with TRBD1. The sequenced sample was PBMCs. The sequence was obtained from a woman aged 40 to 55 in good health and CMV-seropositive. CDR3 sequence reads: CASSEGTGGVIYEQYF. CDR3 bases: TGTGCCAGCAGTGAAGGGACAGGGGGGGTGATCTACGAGCAGTACTTC.